This TCR beta chain was identified during a study of regulatory T cells in long-lasting Graves disease. Findings and caveats of the study: Sampling was limited to peripheral blood rather than thyroid tissue.

V lost 1 base and J 8 bases, leaving 15 bases between the germline ends. The germline V gene has CDR1 SGHDN and CDR2 FVKESK. The length of the CDR3 is 15 residues. Only a few counts were recorded for this clonotype. Antigen: not known. Time point defined: newly diagnosed GD, antithyroid drugs for less than 3 months. Generation of the TCR library employed RNA extracted from PBMCs. Researchers made TCR beta libraries by using iRepertoire HTBI primers and running Arm-PCR on CDR3 regions. MiXCR was run by TCRdb on the multiplex PCR reads, yielding one entry per CDR3 protein. The repertoire holds under 300,000 distinct CDR3 sequences, with approximately 16% as singletons.

This receptor was taken from a female donor with Graves disease. The sample consisted of peripheral blood mononuclear cells (PBMCs), taken at new diagnosis, from a patient treated with antithyroid drugs. This rearrangement joins TRBV14 to TRBJ2-1; a possible D gene is TRBD1 (6 bases). This CDR3 reads CASSQVWGRWDEQFF. Here the CDR3 DNA reads TGTGCCAGCAGCCAAGTCTGGGGGCGCTGGGATGAGCAGTTCTTC.